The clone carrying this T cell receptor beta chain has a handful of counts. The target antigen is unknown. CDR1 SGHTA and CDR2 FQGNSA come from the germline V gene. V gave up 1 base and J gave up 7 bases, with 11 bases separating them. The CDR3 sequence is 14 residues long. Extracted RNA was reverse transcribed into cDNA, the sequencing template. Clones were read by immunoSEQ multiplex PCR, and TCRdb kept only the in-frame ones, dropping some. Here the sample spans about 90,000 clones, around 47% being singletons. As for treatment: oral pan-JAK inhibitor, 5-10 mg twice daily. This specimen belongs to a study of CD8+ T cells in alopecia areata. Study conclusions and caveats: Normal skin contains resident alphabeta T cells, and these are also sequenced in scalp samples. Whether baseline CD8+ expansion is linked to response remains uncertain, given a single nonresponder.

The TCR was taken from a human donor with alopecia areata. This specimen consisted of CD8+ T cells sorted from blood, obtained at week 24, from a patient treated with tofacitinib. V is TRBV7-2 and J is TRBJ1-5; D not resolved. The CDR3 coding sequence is TGTGCCAGCAGCTTAGGTGGCCAACGACAGCCCCAGCATTTT. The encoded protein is CASSLGGQRQPQHF. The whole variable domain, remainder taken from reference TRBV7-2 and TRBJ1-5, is GAGVSQSPSNKVTEKGKDVELRCDPISGHTALYWYRQSLGQGLEFLIYFQGNSAPDKSGLPSDRFSAERTGGSVSTLTIQRTQQEDSAVYLCASSLGGQRQPQHFGDGTRLSIL.